This T cell receptor beta chain was observed in a study of shared clonotypes between healthy human individuals. Study-wide results and limits: In this cohort, only blood was sampled, and tissue repertoires likely differ. Relative to their counterparts shared across all four donors, non-shared clonotypes exhibited diminished generation probabilities.

The repertoire was sequenced with immunoSEQ multiplex PCR; TCRdb's copy has only in-frame clones and lacks some. The table includes just over 2,000,000 clones, approximately 94% detected once. Germline lookup yields CDR1 MGHRA and CDR2 YSYEKL. The V segment lost 5 bases and the J segment 6 bases; nucleotides outside the gene matches: 12. The CDR3 consists of 15 residues. CD8 cells regarded as naive lacked CD45RO, were positively chosen for CCR7, and omitted terminally differentiated effector memory CD45RA+ cells. Healthy HIV-negative adults without recent acute infections or vaccinations served as donors. Within Nashville, Tennessee resided all donors, each a Caucasian adult. This clone was recorded only once. Its antigen is still unknown.

This sequence was found in a man between 18 and 29 years old in good health. V and J are TRBV4-1 and TRBJ2-7, with 8 bases lining up with TRBD2. Sequences were obtained from naive CD8+ T cells sorted from blood. CDR3 amino acids: CASSVVQLGGGEQYF. The CDR3 region has the DNA TGCGCCAGCAGCGTAGTTCAACTCGGGGGGGGCGAGCAGTACTTC.